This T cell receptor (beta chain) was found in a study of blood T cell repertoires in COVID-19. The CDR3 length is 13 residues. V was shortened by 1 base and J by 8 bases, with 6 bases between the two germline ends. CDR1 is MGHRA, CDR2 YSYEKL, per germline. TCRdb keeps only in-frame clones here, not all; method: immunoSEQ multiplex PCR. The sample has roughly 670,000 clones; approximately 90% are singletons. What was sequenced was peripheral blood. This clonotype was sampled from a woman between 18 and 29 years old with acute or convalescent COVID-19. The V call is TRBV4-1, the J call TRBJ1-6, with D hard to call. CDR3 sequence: CASSQAQYSPLHF. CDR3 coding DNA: TGCGCCAGCAGCCAAGCCCAATATTCACCCCTCCACTTT.